The sequence of this T cell receptor beta chain was determined in a study of T cells in Graves' hyperthyroidism and ophthalmopathy. The study, taken as a whole, reports: Most clonotypes expanded in the thyroid (above 0.001) were also present in blood.

This clonotype has at least ten counts. Antigen specificity is unknown. Between the trimmed V and J ends, which lost 5 bases and 6 bases, there was a span of 10 bases. The CDR3 has 12 residues. Per the germline V gene, CDR1 is MNHEY and CDR2 is SVGAGI. What was amplified from RNA transcripts were TCR beta CDR3 regions. Initially, a first-round RT-PCR of the TCR CDR3 employed the HTBI primer set. TCRdb re-derived calls from the multiplex PCR reads in MiXCR, one entry per CDR3 protein. The sample has about 520,000 distinct CDR3 sequences; about 24% are singletons. The source of this sequence is a woman in her 30s with Graves' ophthalmopathy. The sample consisted of blood. The V call is TRBV6-5, the J call TRBJ1-2; tentatively, D is TRBD1 (6 bases). In DNA, the CDR3 is TGTGCCAGCAGTCCTAGGGACAATGGCTACACCTTC. Its translation is CASSPRDNGYTF.